This TCR beta chain was obtained from a study of vaccination and CD4 T cells after COVID-19. Study in general: The convalescents included six males and four females, and among them two were Hispanic while seven were Caucasian. Two-dose vaccination with either BNT162b2 or mRNA-1273 was given to participants. It was a median around 100 days after diagnosis, with a range of 35 to 161, that post-COVID samples were drawn.

CDR3 size: 14 residues. CDR1 is MNHNS, CDR2 SASEGT, per germline. Trimming at V came to 5 bases and at J to 6 bases, leaving 10 bases not matched to a gene. Note on this clonotype: No antigen is known for it.

Findings and caveats of the study: Convalescent participants were relatively few, and none had early post-infection timepoints studied.

Sample time point: late sampling 161 to 241 days after vaccination in three convalescent patients. TCRdb re-derived calls from the PCR reads in MiXCR, one entry per CDR3 protein. This table holds 30,000 to 40,000 distinct CDR3 sequences, more than 35% found once. The sequence was obtained from a human donor who had recovered from COVID-19. Here the sequenced sample was CD4+ T cells from blood, taken about 7 months after SARS-CoV-2 vaccination. The V gene is TRBV6-1, the J gene TRBJ2-7; 7 bases are a match to TRBD2. CDR3 in amino acids: CASSPVGGRAEQYF. The CDR3, as DNA: TGTGCCAGCAGTCCCGTGGGAGGGAGAGCCGAGCAGTACTTC.